Listed below are T cell receptor beta chains from one sample, sequenced in a study of T cells in Graves' hyperthyroidism and ophthalmopathy. TCRdb re-called the multiplex PCR reads with MiXCR, one entry per CDR3 protein. In the table there are roughly 350,000 distinct CDR3 sequences, roughly 14% of which are singletons. The sequenced sample was blood. These receptor sequences come from a woman in her 30s with Graves' hyperthyroidism. The conserved cysteine and the conserved F or W are not part of the CDR3 here. Fields, in order: V gene, J gene, clone size, CDR3 protein. A clone size is listed for some rows: how often the clone was seen (once, few, many), or a class if it is expanded.

v_gene: TRBV27; j_gene: TRBJ2-3; abundance: many; CDR3aa: ASSTPPTDTQY
v_gene: TRBV9; j_gene: TRBJ2-1; abundance: many; CDR3aa: ASSVGSGGFSEQF
v_gene: TRBV20-1; j_gene: TRBJ2-7; abundance: many; CDR3aa: SARQGAYEQY
v_gene: TRBV29-1; j_gene: TRBJ1-1; abundance: -; CDR3aa: SVTGNTEAF
v_gene: TRBV7-2; j_gene: TRBJ2-1; abundance: many; CDR3aa: ASSLGLWENNEQF
v_gene: TRBV28; j_gene: TRBJ2-4; abundance: many; CDR3aa: ASSSPWASGKNIQY
v_gene: TRBV28; j_gene: TRBJ1-2; abundance: many; CDR3aa: ASSITGLTGYT
v_gene: TRBV7-9; j_gene: TRBJ2-3; abundance: many; CDR3aa: ASSLGGRPADTQY
v_gene: TRBV4-1; j_gene: TRBJ2-1; abundance: -; CDR3aa: ASSQDVDRGEQF
v_gene: TRBV18; j_gene: TRBJ1-4; abundance: -; CDR3aa: ASSRGDRQNNEKLF
v_gene: TRBV29-1; j_gene: TRBJ2-7; abundance: -; CDR3aa: SVEDQAGGYEQY